There are many counts of the clone carrying this T cell receptor beta chain. The antigen remains unidentified. The sample is drawn from a study of T cell repertoires in cytomegalovirus infection. Study-wide background: Public TCR beta signatures marked donors with CMV infection and the matching HLA.

TCRdb re-called the reads with MiXCR, one entry per CDR3 protein. The sample shows almost 500,000 distinct CDR3 sequences, roughly 10% of them seen only once. Study observations and caveats: Across the ex vivo response, the dominant clonotypes were HLA-C-restricted CMV-specific TCR beta clonotypes.

The clonotype comes from a human donor in good health (CMV status not recorded). Some clones in this sample may be carry-over from other donors' samples. Sequences were obtained from PBMCs.

CDR3 bases: TGTGCCAGCAGTCTGGGCGGGGGTGAAGCTTTCTTT. Its translation: CASSLGGGEAFF. The rearrangement uses TRBV12-3 or TRBV12-4 and TRBJ1-1, with D possibly being TRBD1 (5 bases). CDR3 size: 12 residues. V dropped 5 bases and J dropped 7 bases, with 11 bases sitting between them.